What follows are 8 T cell receptor beta chains derived from one specimen sequenced in a study of post-analysis software for immune sequencing data. Study-wide points: Compared with controls, patients had more of five TRBV segments, including TRBV5-6, TRBV5-1 and TRBV20-1.

The antigens of these receptors remain unknown. The library was made from cDNA and included unique molecular identifiers. TCRdb re-derived calls from the PCR reads in MiXCR, one entry per CDR3 protein. The sample shows fewer than 700,000 distinct CDR3 sequences, 40% to 50% of them seen only once. Sequencing was done on a sample of blood. The receptors come from a girl aged 10-17 years with multiple sclerosis.

The chain has TRBV5-1 and TRBJ2-3; 12 bases agree with TRBD2. Germline CDR1 reads SGHRS; CDR2 reads YFSETQ. J lost 3 bases, V lost 4 bases, and 12 bases had no gene match. There are 18 residues in the CDR3. CDR3 nucleotide sequence: TGCGCCAGCAGCGGAAGACTAGCGGGGGTCCGAATTACAGATACGCAGTATTTT. As protein: CASSGRLAGVRITDTQYF. Full variable domain (missing parts from reference TRBV5-1 and TRBJ2-3): KAGVTQTPRYLIKTRGQQVTLSCSPISGHRSVSWYQQTPGQGLQFLFEYFSETQRNKGNFPGRFSGRQFSNSRSEMNVSTLELGDSALYLCASSGRLAGVRITDTQYFGPGTRLTVL.

This chain uses TRBV12-3 or TRBV12-4 with TRBJ2-7; D is uncertain. The V end lost 1 base, the J end lost 3 bases, and 7 bases lay between the germline ends. There are 13 residues in the CDR3. CDR3 DNA sequence: TGTGCCAGCAGTTTAGACTCAAACTACGAGCAGTACTTC. Translation: CASSLDSNYEQYF.

This clonotype was detected a few times. The J gene is TRBJ1-2, the V gene TRBV3-1; D gene ambiguous. CDR1 is LGHDT, CDR2 YNNKEL, per germline (reference sequence). The V end lost 1 base, the J end lost 8 bases, and 17 bases lay between the germline ends. This CDR3 spans 15 amino acids. CDR3 sequence: CASSQGPARQLGYTF. The CDR3 DNA reads TGTGCCAGCAGCCAAGGTCCGGCCAGGCAACTAGGCTACACCTTC. The variable domain in full, with the rest retrieved from reference TRBV3-1 and TRBJ1-2, is DTAVSQTPKYLVTQMGNDKSIKCEQNLGHDTMYWYKQDSKKFLKIMFSYNNKELIINETVPNRFSPKSPDKAHLNLHINSLELGDSAVYFCASSQGPARQLGYTFGSGTRLTVV.

The chain combines TRBV20-1 with TRBJ2-1; no definite D call. Trimming shortened V by 4 bases and J by 0 bases, and 16 bases separated the two germline ends. The CDR3 has 16 residues. The V gene's germline CDR1 is DFQATT and CDR2 SNEGSKA (reference sequence). This chain's CDR3 is CSATYPSRGSYNEQFF. CDR3 nucleotide sequence: TGCAGTGCTACCTACCCCTCCCGCGGCTCCTACAATGAGCAGTTCTTC.

This clonotype has just a few counts. This rearrangement joins TRBV6-5 to TRBJ1-2; D remains unclear. Looked up from germline, CDR1 is MNHEY and CDR2 is SVGAGI. Trimming pared 0 bases from V and 8 bases from J, leaving 10 bases between. There are 13 residues in the CDR3. CDR3 in DNA: TGTGCCAGCAGTTACTCGGGCAGTGGGGGCTACACCTTC. Its protein product is CASSYSGSGGYTF.

The V and J genes are TRBV20-1 and TRBJ2-1, with D possibly matching TRBD1 (7 bases). With 2 bases removed from V and 0 bases from J, the gap between germline ends came to 14 bases. The CDR3 is made up of 16 amino acids. Germline CDR1 DFQATT, CDR2 SNEGSKA (reference sequence). The CDR3 DNA follows: TGCAGTGCTAGACAGAACAGGGGACTCTCCTACAATGAGCAGTTCTTC. This gives the protein CSARQNRGLSYNEQFF.

This clonotype was seen only a few times. CDR3 DNA sequence: TGTGCCAGCAGCCCGGGACTAGCGGGGGGGTCGGGTAGGGAGACCCAGTACTTC. Protein product: CASSPGLAGGSGRETQYF. This sequence joins TRBV7-8 and TRBJ2-5; 16 bases are shared with TRBD2. This CDR3 is 18 amino acids long. V lost 5 bases and J lost 5; bases outside the gene matches: 11. The germline CDR1 and CDR2 sequences are SGHVS and FQNEAQ.

The V gene is TRBV12-3 or TRBV12-4, the J gene TRBJ2-1; 11 bases line up with TRBD2. The CDR3 has 15 amino acids. The V and J ends lost 5 bases and 6 bases, in that order; junction bases with no gene match: 6. CDR3 coding DNA: TGTGCCAGCAGTCTTAGCGGGGGGGCAGCCAATGAGCAGTTCTTC. Amino acid sequence: CASSLSGGAANEQFF.